The 28 T cell receptor beta chains below come from one sample, sequenced in a study of T cells in localized non-small cell lung cancer. Method: immunoSEQ multiplex PCR; TCRdb's copy keeps in-frame clones and lacks some. The table has about 11,000 clones, roughly four fifths seen once. Sequenced here: peripheral blood mononuclear cells, sampled before any cancer treatment. Receptors were obtained from a female donor of 60 years or more with stage II lung adenocarcinoma.

V is TRBV2 and J is TRBJ2-1; D remains ambiguous. Trimming cost V 2 bases and J 7 bases, with 15 bases left between them. This CDR3 is built from 15 residues. The germline V gene encodes CDR1 SNHLY and CDR2 FYNNEI. CDR3 bases: TGTGCCAGCAGTGAATTAGGTAGCAGGTATAATGAGCAGTTCTTC. Translated: CASSELGSRYNEQFF.

This clone came up once. The rearrangement joins TRBV4-3 to TRBJ1-6; a possible D gene is TRBD1 (6 bases). The CDR3 has 17 amino acids. V was clipped by 4 bases and J by 8 bases, with 21 bases between them. Per the germline V gene, CDR1 is LGHNA and CDR2 is YSLEER. CDR3 amino acids: CASSLNYQQGWDSPLHF. CDR3 coding DNA: TGCGCCAGCAGCCTCAACTACCAACAGGGTTGGGATTCACCCCTCCACTTT.

The J gene is TRBJ2-2, the V gene TRBV27; 8 bases are a match to TRBD1. The germline CDR1 and CDR2 sequences are MNHEY and SMNVEV (reference sequence). The CDR3 sequence is 15 residues long. V shed 2 bases, J shed 7 bases, and the junction held 6 bases outside the gene matches. The CDR3 DNA sequence: TGTGCCAGCAGTTTAAAACAGGGGGGCTTCGGGGAGCTGTTTTTT. Translation: CASSLKQGGFGELFF.

The chain uses TRBV5-1 and TRBJ1-1; D unresolved. The CDR3 covers 16 residues. V lost 0 bases and J lost 0, with 12 bases in between. CDR1 and CDR2 (germline): SGHRS, YFSETQ. The CDR3 sequence: CASSLGPKTMNTEAFF. CDR3 bases: TGCGCCAGCAGCTTGGGCCCGAAGACCATGAACACTGAAGCTTTCTTT.

CDR3 sequence reads: CASSLWGSGSSYEQYF. CDR3 bases: TGTGCCAGCAGTTTATGGGGTTCGGGGAGCTCCTACGAGCAGTACTTC. The rearrangement joins TRBV28 to TRBJ2-7, with D possibly being TRBD2 (5 bases). Deletions cut 0 bases from V and 0 bases from J, with 12 bases between. In germline, CDR1 is MDHEN, CDR2 SYDVKM. This CDR3 comprises 16 residues.

The chain joins TRBV19 to TRBJ2-5; 13 bases are shared with TRBD2. The J call is in doubt because the DNA end fits TRBJ2-7 better. The CDR3 runs 16 residues. Germline values: CDR1 LNHDA, CDR2 SQIVND (reference sequence). The CDR3 sequence is CASRGRGLAGDYEQYF. DNA of the CDR3: TGTGCCAGTCGCGGACGCGGACTAGCGGGAGATTACGAGCAGTACTTC.

The chain employs TRBV14 and TRBJ1-6, with TRBD1 matching 10 bases. CDR3 length equals 14 residues. Germline trimming cut 4 bases from V and 8 bases from J; bases unmatched to any gene: 2. Germline CDR1 and CDR2: SGHDN and FVKESK. CDR3 in DNA: TGTGCCAGCAGCCGAGGGACAGGGGATTCACCCCTCCACTTT. Translated, it gives CASSRGTGDSPLHF.

The chain carries TRBV30 and TRBJ2-7; maybe TRBD2 (6 bases). Germline V gene lookup returns CDR1 GTSNPN and CDR2 SVGIG (reference sequence). V dropped 1 base and J dropped 6 bases, with 10 bases sitting between them. The CDR3 loop spans 12 amino acids. CDR3 amino acids: CAWSGGLAEQYF. DNA for the CDR3: TGTGCCTGGAGTGGGGGACTCGCCGAGCAGTACTTC.

The rearrangement joins TRBV7-3 to TRBJ2-6, with 7 bases that match TRBD1. V shed 1 base and J 3 bases; nucleotides not matched to a gene: 9. The germline CDR1 and CDR2 sequences are SGHTA and FQGTGA. The CDR3 is 18 amino acids. In nucleotides, the CDR3 is TGTGCCAGCAGCTTAAAGGGGGCTACAGGGGATGGGGCCAACGTCCTGACTTTC. It codes for CASSLKGATGDGANVLTF.

V is TRBV10-3 and J is TRBJ2-3; D is possibly TRBD1 (6 bases). Germline values: CDR1 ENHRY, CDR2 SYGVKD. Trimming shortened V by 7 bases and J by 2 bases, and 10 bases separated the two germline ends. The CDR3 is made up of 13 amino acids. The CDR3 spells CAINTGLTDTQYF. The CDR3 nucleotides are TGTGCCATCAACACAGGGCTCACAGATACGCAGTATTTT.

V and J are TRBV5-1 and TRBJ1-5; no reliable D call. This CDR3 spans 12 amino acids. Trimming cost V 0 bases and J 7 bases, with 5 bases left between them. Looked up from germline, CDR1 is SGHRS and CDR2 is YFSETQ. The CDR3 DNA is TGCGCCAGCAGCTTGGACGGCCAGCCCCAGCATTTT. Amino acids: CASSLDGQPQHF.

This sequence joins TRBV19 and TRBJ1-4, with 10 bases lining up with TRBD1. CDR1 is LNHDA and CDR2 is SQIVND in the germline V gene (reference sequence). V trimming: 3 bases; J trimming: 6 bases; junction bases outside the gene matches: 4. There are 15 residues in the CDR3. Written as DNA, the CDR3 is TGTGCCAGTAGTATTACCGGGACAGGGGATGAAAAACTGTTTTTT. Its protein product is CASSITGTGDEKLFF.

This clone occurred a few times. The J gene is TRBJ1-1, the V gene TRBV19; 9 bases are shared with TRBD1. Germline CDR1 reads LNHDA; CDR2 reads SQIVND (reference sequence). The length of the CDR3 is 14 residues. Germline trimming cut 4 bases from V and 3 bases from J; bases unmatched to any gene: 3. This CDR3 is CASSTRTGDTEAFF. The DNA of the CDR3 is TGTGCCAGTAGTACGCGGACAGGGGACACTGAAGCTTTCTTT.

This clone has more than one count but fewer than ten. The chain recombines TRBV6-6 with TRBJ2-7; D is ambiguous. V gave up 0 bases and J gave up 4 bases, with 7 bases separating them. This CDR3 contains 13 residues. Germline assignment: CDR1 MNHNY and CDR2 SVGAGI (reference sequence). CDR3 bases: TGTGCCAGCAGTTACTCTTGGGGATACGAGCAGTACTTC. As protein: CASSYSWGYEQYF.

In this sample, this clone turned up a few times. The chain combines TRBV5-1 with TRBJ1-1; D is uncertain. The CDR3 has 15 amino acids. V lost 0 bases and J 0 bases, leaving 9 bases between the germline ends. Germline lookup yields CDR1 SGHRS and CDR2 YFSETQ. CDR3 sequence reads: CASSLEPTMNTEAFF. The DNA for the CDR3 is TGCGCCAGCAGCTTGGAACCGACCATGAACACTGAAGCTTTCTTT.

CDR3 sequence reads: CASSVTGGGTEAFF. For the CDR3, the DNA is TGTGCCAGCAGCGTCACAGGGGGAGGGACTGAAGCTTTCTTT. The chain is built from TRBV7-2 and TRBJ1-1, with TRBD1 matching 8 bases. The CDR3 sequence is 14 residues long. After removal of 5 bases from V and 5 bases from J, the junction contained 7 bases not matched to a gene. Germline assignment: CDR1 SGHTA and CDR2 FQGNSA.

The chain links TRBV28 to TRBJ1-6; D remains unclear. The length of the CDR3 is 16 residues. V was cut by 2 bases and J by 5 bases, with 13 bases left in between. Per the germline V gene, CDR1 is MDHEN and CDR2 is SYDVKM. The DNA for the CDR3 is TGTGCCAGCAGTTTAGGGAGGGTCGCGGATAATTCACCCCTCCACTTT. Translated, it gives CASSLGRVADNSPLHF.

The rearrangement joins TRBV19 to TRBJ1-4; D call uncertain. This CDR3 comprises 15 residues. V was shortened by 5 bases and J by 4 bases, with 14 bases between the two germline ends. Germline V CDR1 and CDR2: LNHDA, SQIVND (reference sequence). In DNA, the CDR3 is TGTGCCAGTAGTCTCAGATACGGATTTAATGAAAAACTGTTTTTT. Its translation is CASSLRYGFNEKLFF.

CDR3 residues: CASSLIQSSYEQYF. In nucleotides, the CDR3 is TGCGCCAGCAGCTTGATCCAAAGCTCCTACGAGCAGTACTTC. The chain recombines TRBV5-1 with TRBJ2-7; D not resolved. The CDR3 consists of 14 residues. Germline values: CDR1 SGHRS, CDR2 YFSETQ. The V gene lost 1 base and the J gene lost 0 bases, with 8 bases spanning the gap.

This chain joins TRBV29-1 and TRBJ1-2; 8 bases fit TRBD1. After removal of 4 bases from V and 1 base from J, the junction contained 5 bases not matched to a gene. Germline assignment: CDR1 SQVTM and CDR2 ANQGSEA. This CDR3 has 14 residues. The CDR3 region is CSVAQGADNYGYTF. DNA of the CDR3: TGCAGCGTTGCCCAGGGGGCAGATAACTATGGCTACACCTTC.

This chain joins TRBV12-5 and TRBJ2-3; no reliable D call. The CDR3 sequence is 13 residues long. Trimming shortened V by 8 bases and J by 1 base, and 10 bases separated the two germline ends. Germline-derived CDR1 and CDR2 are LGHNT and FRNRAP. The CDR3 protein is CASQASGTDTQYF. For the CDR3, the DNA is TGTGCTAGTCAAGCGTCAGGCACAGATACGCAGTATTTT.

This clone turned up a few times. The V and J genes are TRBV11-2 and TRBJ2-7; D may be TRBD1 (5 bases). The CDR3 runs to 15 residues. Per the germline V gene, CDR1 is SGHAT and CDR2 is FQNNGV. Trimming removed 0 bases at V and 2 bases at J, with 11 bases between. The CDR3 coding sequence is TGTGCCAGCAGCTTAGACAAGGGGATCGCCTACGAGCAGTACTTC. It is translated as CASSLDKGIAYEQYF. Together with reference TRBV11-2 and TRBJ2-7, the CDR3 gives the full variable domain: EAGVAQSPRYKIIEKRQSVAFWCNPISGHATLYWYQQILGQGPKLLIQFQNNGVVDDSQLPKDRFSAERLKGVDSTLKIQPAKLEDSAVYLCASSLDKGIAYEQYFGPGTRLTVT.

The chain links TRBV2 to TRBJ2-3; D call uncertain. Germline CDR1 and CDR2: SNHLY and FYNNEI. This CDR3 has 11 residues. The ends were cut back, 4 bases at V and 4 bases at J, with 3 bases in the middle. The CDR3 reads CASSVADTQYF. As DNA, the CDR3 is TGTGCCAGCAGTGTGGCAGATACGCAGTATTTT.

This chain links TRBV6-9 with TRBJ1-1; tentatively, D is TRBD1 (5 bases). Germline V lookup: CDR1 MNHGY, CDR2 SVAAGI. The CDR3 is made up of 14 amino acids. V was shortened by 6 bases and J by 0 bases, with 11 bases between the two germline ends. CDR3 nucleotides: TGTGCCAGCAGGGGCACAGGCTTGAACACTGAAGCTTTCTTT. The encoded protein is CASRGTGLNTEAFF.

CDR3 sequence (DNA): TGTGCCAGCAGCTTATCGCGTAGGGGATCTTACGAGCAGTACTTC. This translates into CASSLSRRGSYEQYF. The rearrangement links TRBV7-9 to TRBJ2-7; D may be TRBD1 (5 bases). Germline CDR1 reads SEHNR; CDR2 reads FQNEAQ (reference sequence). This CDR3 is built from 15 residues. Trimming cost V 2 bases and J 4 bases, with 15 bases left between them.

The chain links TRBV5-1 to TRBJ2-7, with D perhaps being TRBD1 or TRBD2 (5 bases each). CDR1 and CDR2 (germline): SGHRS, YFSETQ. V was trimmed by 1 base and J by 2 bases, leaving 16 bases between them. The CDR3 totals 16 residues. The CDR3 spells CASSLRPGTGPYEQYF. The CDR3 nucleotides read TGCGCCAGCAGCTTGAGACCTGGGACGGGGCCCTACGAGCAGTACTTC.

The J gene is TRBJ1-5, the V gene TRBV19, with 7 nucleotides matching TRBD1. The CDR3 has 15 amino acids. The germline CDR1 and CDR2 sequences are LNHDA and SQIVND (reference sequence). J lost 11 bases, V lost 5 bases, and 15 bases had no gene match. DNA of the CDR3: TGTGCCAGTAGTCCGACAGGGCCCCTAAGTGAAGCCCAGCATTTT. This sequence encodes CASSPTGPLSEAQHF.

CDR3 sequence reads: CASSYSLDREYEQYF. CDR3 sequence (DNA): TGTGCCAGCAGTTACTCGTTAGACAGGGAATACGAGCAGTACTTC. The chain is built from TRBV6-5 and TRBJ2-7; TRBD1 aligns across 7 bases. J was trimmed by 4 bases and V by 0 bases; bases with no gene match: 6. This CDR3 has 15 residues. Germline V CDR1 and CDR2: MNHEY, SVGAGI.